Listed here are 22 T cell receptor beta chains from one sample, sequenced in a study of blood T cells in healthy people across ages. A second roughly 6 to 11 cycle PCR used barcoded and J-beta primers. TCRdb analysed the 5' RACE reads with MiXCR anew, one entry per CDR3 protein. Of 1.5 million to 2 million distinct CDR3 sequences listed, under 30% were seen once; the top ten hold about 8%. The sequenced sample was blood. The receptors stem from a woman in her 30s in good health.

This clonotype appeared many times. The CDR3 loop reads CATNVESSTDTQYF. CDR3 DNA sequence: TGTGCCACCAATGTTGAGTCTAGCACAGATACGCAGTATTTT. V is TRBV10-3 and J is TRBJ2-3; D gene unclear. The V gene lost 10 bases and the J gene lost 0 bases, with 14 bases spanning the gap. Germline CDR1 ENHRY, CDR2 SYGVKD. This CDR3 spans 14 amino acids.

The CDR3 DNA is TGTGCCAGCCGGATCTCACTAGCTGGAGATACGCAGTATTTT. Translation gives CASRISLAGDTQYF. The chain recombines TRBV12-3 or TRBV12-4 with TRBJ2-3; D is possibly TRBD2 (6 bases). V lost 8 bases, J lost 5 bases, and 17 bases lay in between. The CDR3 spans 14 residues.

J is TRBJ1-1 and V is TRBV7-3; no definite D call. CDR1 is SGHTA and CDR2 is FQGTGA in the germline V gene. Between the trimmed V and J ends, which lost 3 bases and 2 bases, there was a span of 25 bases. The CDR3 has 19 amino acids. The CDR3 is CASSLAKGGRIPTNTEAFF. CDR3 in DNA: TGTGCCAGCAGCTTGGCAAAGGGAGGGAGGATACCGACCAACACTGAAGCTTTCTTT.

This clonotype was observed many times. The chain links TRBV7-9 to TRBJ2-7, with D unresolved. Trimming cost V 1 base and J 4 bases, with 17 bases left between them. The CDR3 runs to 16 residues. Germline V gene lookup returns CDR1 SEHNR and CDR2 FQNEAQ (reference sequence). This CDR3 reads CASSLEKQYGAYEQYF. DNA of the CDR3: TGTGCCAGCAGCTTAGAGAAGCAGTACGGTGCTTACGAGCAGTACTTC.

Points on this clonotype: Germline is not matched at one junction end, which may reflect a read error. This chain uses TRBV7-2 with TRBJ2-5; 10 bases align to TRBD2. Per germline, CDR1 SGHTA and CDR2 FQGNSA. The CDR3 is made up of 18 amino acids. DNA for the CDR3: TGTGCCTGCAGCTTAAGGACCCTAGCGGGAGTGGGCGGAGAGACCCAGTACTTC. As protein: CACSLRTLAGVGGETQYF.

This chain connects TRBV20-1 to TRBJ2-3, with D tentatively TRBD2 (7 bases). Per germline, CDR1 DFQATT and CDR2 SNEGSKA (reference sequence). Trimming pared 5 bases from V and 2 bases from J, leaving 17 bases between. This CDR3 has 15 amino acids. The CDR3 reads CSARMSGGYTDTQYF. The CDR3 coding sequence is TGCAGTGCTCGGATGTCGGGGGGCTACACAGATACGCAGTATTTT.

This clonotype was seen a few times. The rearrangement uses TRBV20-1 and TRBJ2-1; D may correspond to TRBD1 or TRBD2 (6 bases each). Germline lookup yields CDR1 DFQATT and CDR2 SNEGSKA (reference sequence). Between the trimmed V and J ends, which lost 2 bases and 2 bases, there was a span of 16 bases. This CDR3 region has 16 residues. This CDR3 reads CSARKGGRITYNEQFF. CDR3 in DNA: TGCAGTGCTAGAAAGGGGGGCCGAATAACCTACAATGAGCAGTTCTTC.

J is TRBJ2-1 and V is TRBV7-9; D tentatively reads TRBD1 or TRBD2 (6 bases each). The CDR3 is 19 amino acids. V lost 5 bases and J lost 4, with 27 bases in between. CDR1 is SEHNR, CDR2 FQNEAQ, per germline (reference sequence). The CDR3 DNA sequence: TGTGCCAGCAGCCACATTGATCGACTAGGAGGGGGTTTTTACAATGAGCAGTTCTTC. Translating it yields CASSHIDRLGGGFYNEQFF.

The CDR3 loop is CASNSDRGGSNEKLFF. The CDR3 DNA is TGTGCCAGCAACTCGGACCGGGGAGGATCTAATGAAAAACTGTTTTTT. The V call is TRBV2, the J call TRBJ1-4; D not resolved. The germline V gene encodes CDR1 SNHLY and CDR2 FYNNEI. CDR3 length: 16 amino acids. The V and J ends lost 7 bases and 3 bases respectively, with 18 bases between them.

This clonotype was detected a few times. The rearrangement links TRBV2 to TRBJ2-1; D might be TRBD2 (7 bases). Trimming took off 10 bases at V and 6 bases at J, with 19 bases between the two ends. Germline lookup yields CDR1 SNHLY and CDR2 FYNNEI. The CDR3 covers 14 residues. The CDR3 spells CATKKGEGGNEQFF. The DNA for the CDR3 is TGTGCCACCAAGAAGGGGGAGGGAGGCAATGAGCAGTTCTTC. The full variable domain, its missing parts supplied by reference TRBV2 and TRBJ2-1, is EPEVTQTPSHQVTQMGQEVILRCVPISNHLYFYWYRQILGQKVEFLVSFYNNEISEKSEIFDDQFSVERPDGSNFTLKIRSTKLEDSAMYFCATKKGEGGNEQFFGPGTRLTVL.

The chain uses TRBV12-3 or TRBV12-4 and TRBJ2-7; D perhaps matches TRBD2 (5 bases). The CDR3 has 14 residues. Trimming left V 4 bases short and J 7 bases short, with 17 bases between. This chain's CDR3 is CASSWRTTPGEQYF. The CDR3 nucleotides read TGTGCCAGCAGTTGGAGGACGACGCCGGGGGAGCAGTACTTC.

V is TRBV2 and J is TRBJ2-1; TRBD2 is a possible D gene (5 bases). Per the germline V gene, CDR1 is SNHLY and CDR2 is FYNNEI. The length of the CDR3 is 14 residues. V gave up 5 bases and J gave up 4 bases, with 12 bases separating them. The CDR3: CASSLAGMYNEQFF. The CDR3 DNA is TGTGCCAGCAGTTTGGCCGGGATGTACAATGAGCAGTTCTTC.

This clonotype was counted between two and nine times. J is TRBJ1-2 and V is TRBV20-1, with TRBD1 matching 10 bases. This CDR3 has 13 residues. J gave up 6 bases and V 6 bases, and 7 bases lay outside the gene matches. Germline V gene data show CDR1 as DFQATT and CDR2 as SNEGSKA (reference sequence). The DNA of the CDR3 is TGCAGTGCCCGGGGACAGGGGCCGAATGGCTACACCTTC. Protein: CSARGQGPNGYTF.

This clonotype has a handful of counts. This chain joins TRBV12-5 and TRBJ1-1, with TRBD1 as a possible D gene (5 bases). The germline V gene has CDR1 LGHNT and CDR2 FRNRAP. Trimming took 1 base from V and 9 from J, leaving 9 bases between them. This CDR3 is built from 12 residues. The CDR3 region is CASGLGGSKAFF. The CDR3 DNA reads TGTGCTAGTGGTTTGGGGGGGAGCAAAGCTTTCTTT.

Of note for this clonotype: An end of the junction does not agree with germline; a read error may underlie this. The DNA of the CDR3 is TGCGCCATCAGCCCCGGGACAGGGTTGGATACGCAGTATTTT. The encoded protein is CAISPGTGLDTQYF. The chain joins TRBV4-1 to TRBJ2-3; TRBD1 agrees at 9 bases. CDR1 is MGHRA, CDR2 YSYEKL, per germline. The CDR3 covers 14 residues.

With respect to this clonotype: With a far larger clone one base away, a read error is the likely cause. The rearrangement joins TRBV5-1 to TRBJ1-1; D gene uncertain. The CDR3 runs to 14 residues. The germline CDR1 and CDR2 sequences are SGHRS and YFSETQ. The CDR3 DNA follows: TGCGCCAGCAGCTTGCGGGGAATGAACGCTGAAGCTTTCTTT. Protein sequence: CASSLRGMNAEAFF.

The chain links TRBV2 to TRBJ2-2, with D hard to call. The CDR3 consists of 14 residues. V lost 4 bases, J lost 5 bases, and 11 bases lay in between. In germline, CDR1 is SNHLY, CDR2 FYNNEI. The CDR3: CASSAYAQTGELFF. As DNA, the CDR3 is TGTGCCAGCAGTGCCTATGCGCAGACCGGGGAGCTGTTTTTT.

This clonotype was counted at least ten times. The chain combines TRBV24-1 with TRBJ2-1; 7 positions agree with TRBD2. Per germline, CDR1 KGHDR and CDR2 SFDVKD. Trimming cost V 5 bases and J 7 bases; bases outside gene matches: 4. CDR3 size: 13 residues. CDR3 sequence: CATSVRGDNEQFF. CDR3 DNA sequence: TGTGCCACCAGTGTCCGGGGGGATAATGAGCAGTTCTTC.

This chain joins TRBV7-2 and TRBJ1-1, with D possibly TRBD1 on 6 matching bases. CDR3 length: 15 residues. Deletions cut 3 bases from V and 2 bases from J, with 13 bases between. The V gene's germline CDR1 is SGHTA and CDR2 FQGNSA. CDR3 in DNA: TGTGCCAGCAGCTTTCTTCAGGGGCGAAACACTGAAGCTTTCTTT. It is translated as CASSFLQGRNTEAFF.

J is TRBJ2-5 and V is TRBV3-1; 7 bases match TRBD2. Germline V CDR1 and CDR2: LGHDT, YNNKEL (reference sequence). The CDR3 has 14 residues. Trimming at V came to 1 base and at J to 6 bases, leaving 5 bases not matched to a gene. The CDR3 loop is CASSQGAGSKTQYF. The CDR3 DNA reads TGTGCCAGCAGCCAAGGAGCGGGGTCAAAGACCCAGTACTTC.

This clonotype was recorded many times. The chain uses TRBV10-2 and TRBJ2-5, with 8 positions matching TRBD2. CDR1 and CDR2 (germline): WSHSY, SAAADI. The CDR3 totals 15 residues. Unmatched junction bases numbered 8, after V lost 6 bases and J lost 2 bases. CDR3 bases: TGCGCCAGCAGGTCCGCGGCGGGAGGTCAAGAGACCCAGTACTTC. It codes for CASRSAAGGQETQYF.

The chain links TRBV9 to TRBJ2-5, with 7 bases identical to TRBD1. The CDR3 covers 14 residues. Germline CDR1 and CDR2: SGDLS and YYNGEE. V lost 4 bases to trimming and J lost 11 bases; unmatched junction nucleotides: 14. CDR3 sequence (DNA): TGTGCCAGCAGCTTTCATGAGACAGGGCCTATTCAGTACTTC. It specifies CASSFHETGPIQYF.